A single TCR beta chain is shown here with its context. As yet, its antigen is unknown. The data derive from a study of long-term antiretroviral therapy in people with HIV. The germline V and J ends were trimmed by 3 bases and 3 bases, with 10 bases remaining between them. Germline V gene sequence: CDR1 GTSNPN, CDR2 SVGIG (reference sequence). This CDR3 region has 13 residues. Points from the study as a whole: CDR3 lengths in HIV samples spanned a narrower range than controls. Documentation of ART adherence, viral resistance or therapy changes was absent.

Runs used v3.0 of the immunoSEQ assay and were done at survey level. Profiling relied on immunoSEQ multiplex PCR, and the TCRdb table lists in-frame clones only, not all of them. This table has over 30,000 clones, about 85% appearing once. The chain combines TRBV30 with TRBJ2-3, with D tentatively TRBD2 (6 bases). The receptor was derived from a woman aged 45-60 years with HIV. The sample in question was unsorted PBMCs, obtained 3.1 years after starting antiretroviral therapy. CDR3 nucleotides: TGTGCCTGGAGCCCCGGGGGAACAGATACGCAGTATTTT. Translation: CAWSPGGTDTQYF.